These T cell receptor beta chains were read from a single sample in a study of vaccination and CD4 T cells after COVID-19. MiXCR was run by TCRdb on the PCR reads, yielding one entry per CDR3 protein. The table records fewer than 2,500 distinct CDR3 sequences, 27% of them present only once. These receptors lack a known antigen. The sample consisted of CD4+ T cells from blood, cultured in vitro, taken after SARS-CoV-2 vaccination. The receptors shown here come from a human donor who had recovered from COVID-19. CDR3s include the opening cysteine and the closing phenylalanine or tryptophan. D genes are given only for firm matches. Only part of the rows carry a size: once, few, many, or a class if the clone is expanded.

j_call	d_call	clone_size	v_call	cdr3_aa	cdr3_nt
TRBJ2-6	.	.	TRBV6-1	CASRGGSSGANVLTF	TGTGCCAGCAGGGGGGGTTCCTCTGGGGCCAACGTCCTGACTTTC
TRBJ1-2	.	.	TRBV5-1	CASRREGQPHGYTF	TGCGCCAGCAGGCGCGAGGGACAACCCCATGGCTACACCTTC
TRBJ2-1	TRBD2	.	TRBV19	CASSMGSGIGSYNEQFF	TGTGCCAGTAGTATGGGTAGCGGGATAGGATCCTACAATGAGCAGTTCTTC
TRBJ2-2	TRBD1	medium-sized	TRBV27	CASRPQGASNTGELFF	TGTGCCAGCAGGCCACAGGGGGCATCTAACACCGGGGAGCTGTTTTTT
TRBJ2-5	TRBD1	medium-sized	TRBV28	CASTSTGIGETQYF	TGTGCCAGCACTTCGACAGGGATTGGAGAGACCCAGTACTTC
TRBJ2-3	.	.	TRBV5-1	CASSLGTGTDTQYF	TGCGCCAGCAGCTTGGGGACGGGTACAGATACGCAGTATTTT
TRBJ2-3	TRBD2	.	TRBV7-2	CASSWSGGTDTQYF	TGTGCCAGCAGCTGGAGCGGGGGCACAGATACGCAGTATTTT
TRBJ1-5	TRBD1	.	TRBV20-1	CSAHPGQGADQPQHF	TGCAGTGCTCATCCGGGACAGGGGGCCGATCAGCCCCAGCATTTT
TRBJ1-1	.	.	TRBV6-1	CASSLRDEAFF	TGTGCCAGCAGCTTACGAGATGAAGCTTTCTTT
TRBJ1-6	TRBD1	.	TRBV6-2/TRBV6-3	CASSSAGGNSPLHF	TGTGCCAGCAGTTCCGCAGGGGGGAATTCACCCCTCCACTTT
TRBJ2-5	TRBD2	medium-sized	TRBV29-1	CSVIGLAETQYF	TGCAGCGTTATAGGACTAGCGGAGACCCAGTACTTC
TRBJ2-3	.	few	TRBV7-2	CASSLGMTPIDTQYF	TGTGCCAGCAGCTTAGGGATGACCCCGATAGATACGCAGTATTTT
TRBJ1-2	.	medium-sized	TRBV6-2/TRBV6-3	CASSLRQGQLYGYTF	TGTGCCAGCAGTTTGAGGCAGGGCCAGCTCTATGGCTACACCTTC
TRBJ1-2	.	.	TRBV27	CASSSKQGRGYTF	TGTGCCAGCAGTAGCAAACAGGGCCGTGGCTACACCTTC
TRBJ2-3	TRBD2	.	TRBV6-5	CASSYSGAGGTDTQYF	TGTGCCAGCAGTTACTCTGGTGCGGGGGGGACAGATACGCAGTATTTT